This T cell receptor (beta chain) was found in a study of T cell changes during pregnancy in multiple sclerosis. Some clones are missing from TCRdb's copy, which holds only in-frame ones; the method was immunoSEQ multiplex PCR. The sample includes just over 50,000 clones, around 94% seen only once; the top ten take about 0.56%. The sequence came from a female donor with multiple sclerosis, enrolled in a pregnancy study. The source was CD4+ T cells from peripheral blood mononuclear cells, collected in the second trimester of pregnancy.

CDR3 in amino acids: CASRRTGQAGVGYTF. The CDR3 region has the DNA TGTGCCAGCAGAAGGACAGGGCAAGCAGGAGTTGGCTACACCTTC. This chain joins TRBV6-5 and TRBJ1-2; 8 nucleotides align to TRBD1. This CDR3 region has 15 residues. V lost 6 bases, J lost 7 bases, and 13 bases stayed unmatched. Per germline, CDR1 MNHEY and CDR2 SVGAGI.